This T cell receptor (beta chain) is drawn from a study of multiple sclerosis patients with progressive multifocal leukoencephalopathy. Findings and limits, study-wide: TRBV and TRBJ usage showed no common pattern when PML developed. Clones expanded at PML were already present before and during natalizumab.

This clone was seen a handful of times. Its antigen is not known. Every PCR reaction included synthetic inline CDR3 controls for all V-J pairings. The data were produced by immunoSEQ multiplex PCR, yet TCRdb's version contains in-frame clones alone and is incomplete. The table has roughly 29,000 clones, nearly 90% seen once. Time point here: about 13 months of natalizumab therapy. At 6 months of natalizumab came T1, and at 12 months came T2. Trimming took 3 bases from V and 3 from J; bases not matched to a gene: 4. Germline V gives CDR1 SGHDT, CDR2 YYEEEE. This CDR3 is 15 amino acids long. This TCR came from a human donor with multiple sclerosis. The sample in question was PBMCs, obtained from a patient treated with natalizumab. The V call is TRBV5-6, the J call TRBJ2-7; 12 nucleotides align to TRBD1. The CDR3 region has the DNA TGTGCCAGCAGCTCCTGGGACAGGGGGCTCTACGAGCAGTACTTC. It yields the protein CASSSWDRGLYEQYF.